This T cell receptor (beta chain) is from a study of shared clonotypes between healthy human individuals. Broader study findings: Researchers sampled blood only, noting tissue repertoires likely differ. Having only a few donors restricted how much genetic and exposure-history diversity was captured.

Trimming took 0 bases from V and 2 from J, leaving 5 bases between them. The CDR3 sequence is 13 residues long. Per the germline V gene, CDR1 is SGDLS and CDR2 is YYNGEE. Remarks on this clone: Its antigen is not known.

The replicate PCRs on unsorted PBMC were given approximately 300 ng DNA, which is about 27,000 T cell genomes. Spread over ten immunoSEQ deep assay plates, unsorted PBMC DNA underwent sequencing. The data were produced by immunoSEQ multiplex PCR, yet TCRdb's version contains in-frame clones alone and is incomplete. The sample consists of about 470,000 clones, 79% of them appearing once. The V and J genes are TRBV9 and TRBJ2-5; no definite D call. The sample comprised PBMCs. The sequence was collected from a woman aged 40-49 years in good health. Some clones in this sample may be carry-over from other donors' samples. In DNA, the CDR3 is TGTGCCAGCAGCGTAGGTCAGCAAGAGACCCAGTACTTC. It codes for CASSVGQQETQYF.